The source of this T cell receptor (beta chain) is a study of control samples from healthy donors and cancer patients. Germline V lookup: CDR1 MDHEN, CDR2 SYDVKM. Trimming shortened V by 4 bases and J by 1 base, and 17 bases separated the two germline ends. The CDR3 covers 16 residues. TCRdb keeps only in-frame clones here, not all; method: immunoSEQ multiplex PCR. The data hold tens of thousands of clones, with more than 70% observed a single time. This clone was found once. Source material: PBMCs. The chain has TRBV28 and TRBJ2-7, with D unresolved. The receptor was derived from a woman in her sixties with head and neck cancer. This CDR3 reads CASSSPPSGSSYEQYF. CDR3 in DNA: TGTGCCAGCAGTTCGCCGCCCTCCGGATCTTCCTACGAGCAGTACTTC.